This T cell receptor beta chain is drawn from a study of technical replicates of blood from several donors. Produced via immunoSEQ multiplex PCR; TCRdb's table is partial and in-frame only. This table has approximately 85,000 clones, about 92% appearing once. The CDR3 spans 16 residues. V was cut by 5 bases and J by 1 base, with 17 bases left in between. Germline-derived CDR1 and CDR2 are SEHNR and FQNEAQ (reference sequence). The specimen was T cells isolated from PBMCs. This TCR was sampled from a human donor in good health. The genes are TRBV7-9 and TRBJ1-1; D call uncertain. The CDR3 DNA reads as TGTGCCAGCAGCCCTCCGATTGGTATGCGGAACACTGAAGCTTTCTTT. It yields the protein CASSPPIGMRNTEAFF.